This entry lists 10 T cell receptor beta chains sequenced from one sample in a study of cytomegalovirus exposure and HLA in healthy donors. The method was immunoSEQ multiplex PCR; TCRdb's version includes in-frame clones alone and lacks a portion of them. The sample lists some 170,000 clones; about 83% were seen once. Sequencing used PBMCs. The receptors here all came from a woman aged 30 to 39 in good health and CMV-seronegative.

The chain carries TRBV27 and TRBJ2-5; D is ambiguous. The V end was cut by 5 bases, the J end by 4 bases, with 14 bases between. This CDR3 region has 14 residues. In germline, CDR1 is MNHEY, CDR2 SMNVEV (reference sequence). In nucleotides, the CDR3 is TGTGCCAGCAGTAATGTTCTAAGCCGAGAGACCCAGTACTTC. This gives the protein CASSNVLSRETQYF.

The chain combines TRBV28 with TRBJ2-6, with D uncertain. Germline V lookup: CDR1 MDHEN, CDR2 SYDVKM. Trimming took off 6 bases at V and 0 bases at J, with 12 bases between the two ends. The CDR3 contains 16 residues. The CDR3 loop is CASSWSGISGANVLTF. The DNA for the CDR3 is TGTGCCAGCAGCTGGTCAGGAATCTCTGGGGCCAACGTCCTGACTTTC.

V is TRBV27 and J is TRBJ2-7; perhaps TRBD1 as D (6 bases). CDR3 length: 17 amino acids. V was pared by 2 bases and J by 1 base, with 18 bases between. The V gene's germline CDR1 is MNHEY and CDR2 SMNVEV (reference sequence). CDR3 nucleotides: TGTGCCAGCAGTTTAAGGTTAGGGGACACCATATCCTACGAGCAGTACTTC. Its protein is CASSLRLGDTISYEQYF.

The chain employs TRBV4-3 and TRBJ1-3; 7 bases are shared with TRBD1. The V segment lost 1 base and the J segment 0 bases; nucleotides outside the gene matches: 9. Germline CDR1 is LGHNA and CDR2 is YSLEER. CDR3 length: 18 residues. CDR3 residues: CASSQVRAGGTSGNTIYF. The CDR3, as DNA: TGCGCCAGCAGCCAAGTTCGGGCAGGGGGTACCTCTGGAAACACCATATATTTT.

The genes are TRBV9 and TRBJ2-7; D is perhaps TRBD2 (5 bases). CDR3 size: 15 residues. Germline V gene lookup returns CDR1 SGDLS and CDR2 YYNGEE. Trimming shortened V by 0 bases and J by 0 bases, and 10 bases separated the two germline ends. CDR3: CASSVGTASSYEQYF. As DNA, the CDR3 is TGTGCCAGCAGCGTAGGGACTGCCAGCTCCTACGAGCAGTACTTC.

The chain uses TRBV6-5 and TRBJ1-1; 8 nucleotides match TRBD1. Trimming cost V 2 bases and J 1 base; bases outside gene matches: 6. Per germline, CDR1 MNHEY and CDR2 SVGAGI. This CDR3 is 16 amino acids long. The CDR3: CASSYTRTGRNTEAFF. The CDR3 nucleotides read TGTGCCAGCAGTTACACGAGGACAGGGAGGAACACTGAAGCTTTCTTT.

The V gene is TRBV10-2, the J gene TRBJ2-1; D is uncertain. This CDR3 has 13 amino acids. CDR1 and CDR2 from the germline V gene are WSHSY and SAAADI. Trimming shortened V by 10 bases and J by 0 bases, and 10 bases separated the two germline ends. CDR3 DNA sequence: TGCGCCATCTCAGAAAGCTCCTACAATGAGCAGTTCTTC. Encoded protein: CAISESSYNEQFF.

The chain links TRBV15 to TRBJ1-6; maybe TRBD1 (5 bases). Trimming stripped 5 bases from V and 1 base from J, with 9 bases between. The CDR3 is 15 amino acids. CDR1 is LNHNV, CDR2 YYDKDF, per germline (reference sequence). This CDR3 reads CATSLGVSYNSPLHF. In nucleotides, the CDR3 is TGTGCCACCAGCTTAGGGGTATCCTATAATTCACCCCTCCACTTT.

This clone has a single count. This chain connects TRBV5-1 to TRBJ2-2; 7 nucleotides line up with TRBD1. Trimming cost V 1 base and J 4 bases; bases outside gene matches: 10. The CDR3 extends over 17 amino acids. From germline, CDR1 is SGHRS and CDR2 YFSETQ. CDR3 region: CASSLWGRQGPTGELFF. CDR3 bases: TGCGCCAGCAGCTTGTGGGGGAGACAGGGACCCACCGGGGAGCTGTTTTTT.

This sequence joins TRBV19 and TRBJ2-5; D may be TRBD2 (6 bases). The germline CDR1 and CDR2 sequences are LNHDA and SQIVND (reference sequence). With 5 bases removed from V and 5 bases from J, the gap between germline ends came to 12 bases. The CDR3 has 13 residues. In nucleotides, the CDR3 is TGTGCCAGTAGTTGGGGGGTTCGGGAGACCCAGTACTTC. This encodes CASSWGVRETQYF.